Shown below are 21 T cell receptor beta chains from a single sample sequenced in a study of T-cell memory formation after mild COVID-19. MiXCR was run by TCRdb on the 5' RACE reads, yielding one entry per CDR3 protein. Of about 140,000 distinct CDR3 sequences detected, roughly 15% appear once; the ten largest clones hold less than 15%. The source material was PBMCs or a T cell subset sorted from them (not recorded which). The source is an adult woman who had mild COVID-19 (a few samples of this study predate the infection). Cell type and time point are not known.

There are many counts of this clonotype. The chain combines TRBV5-1 with TRBJ2-7, with D perhaps TRBD1 or TRBD2 (5 bases each). This CDR3 is 15 amino acids long. From germline, CDR1 is SGHRS and CDR2 YFSETQ. V was pared by 4 bases and J by 0 bases, with 14 bases between. The CDR3, as DNA: TGCGCCAGCAGCCCGGGGACGGCAAGCTCCTACGAGCAGTACTTC. Its translation is CASSPGTASSYEQYF. The variable domain in full, with the rest retrieved from reference TRBV5-1 and TRBJ2-7, is KAGVTQTPRYLIKTRGQQVTLSCSPISGHRSVSWYQQTPGQGLQFLFEYFSETQRNKGNFPGRFSGRQFSNSRSEMNVSTLELGDSALYLCASSPGTASSYEQYFGPGTRLTVT.

This clonotype was observed a few times. The chain uses TRBV5-4 and TRBJ1-1; maybe TRBD1 (5 bases). V was cut by 0 bases and J by 6 bases, with 9 bases left in between. The germline V gene encodes CDR1 SGHNT and CDR2 YYREEE (reference sequence). The CDR3 length is 13 residues. The chain's CDR3 is CASSLAQGPEAFF. CDR3 nucleotides: TGTGCCAGCAGCTTGGCTCAGGGCCCTGAAGCTTTCTTT.

For this clonotype: A read error may account for a junction end that differs from germline. The chain has TRBV12-3 or TRBV12-4 and TRBJ2-1, with 15 positions matching TRBD2. The CDR3 runs 13 residues. The CDR3 region has the DNA TGTGCCAGCACCGTGGGACTAGCGGGAGGCGCGGTCTTC. It is translated as CASTVGLAGGAVF.

Only a few counts were recorded for this clonotype. V and J are TRBV30 and TRBJ1-2; weak D call: TRBD1 (5 bases). From germline, CDR1 is GTSNPN and CDR2 SVGIG (reference sequence). This CDR3 has 16 amino acids. Trimming left V 3 bases short and J 0 bases short, with 17 bases between. The CDR3 nucleotides read TGTGCCTGGAGAGCGACCGCAGGGCAAGCTAACTATGGCTACACCTTC. Translated: CAWRATAGQANYGYTF.

The chain uses TRBV7-2 and TRBJ2-3; 13 nucleotides agree with TRBD2. The CDR3 has 17 amino acids. CDR1 and CDR2 from the germline V gene are SGHTA and FQGNSA. Unmatched junction bases numbered 8, after V lost 4 bases and J lost 4 bases. CDR3 in amino acids: CASSSRLAGGNADTQYF. Here the CDR3 DNA reads TGTGCCAGCAGCTCGAGACTAGCGGGAGGAAACGCAGATACGCAGTATTTT.

The chain carries TRBV9 and TRBJ1-2; 7 bases align to TRBD1. Germline assignment: CDR1 SGDLS and CDR2 YYNGEE. The V and J ends lost 3 bases and 2 bases, in that order; junction bases with no gene match: 7. There are 15 residues in the CDR3. CDR3 in DNA: TGTGCCAGCAGCGGTCCGGGACAGTCGAACTATGGCTACACCTTC. As protein: CASSGPGQSNYGYTF.

V and J are TRBV5-1 and TRBJ1-6; D uncertain. Germline loops: CDR1 SGHRS, CDR2 YFSETQ. The CDR3 sequence is 17 residues long. Trimming took off 0 bases at V and 8 bases at J, with 18 bases between the two ends. CDR3 DNA sequence: TGCGCCAGCAGCTTGGTTGGAGGTCCGCGCGGGGATTCACCCCTCCACTTT. This translates into CASSLVGGPRGDSPLHF.

This chain links TRBV11-3 with TRBJ2-2, with D possibly matching TRBD2 (6 bases). The CDR3 loop spans 18 amino acids. V lost 3 bases, J lost 1 base, and 18 bases lay in between. Per germline, CDR1 SGHNT and CDR2 YENEEA. The CDR3 sequence: CASSFSAWGVMNTGELFF. The DNA of the CDR3 is TGTGCCAGCAGCTTTAGCGCATGGGGGGTCATGAACACCGGGGAGCTGTTTTTT. The whole variable domain, filled in from reference TRBV11-3 and TRBJ2-2, reads EAGVVQSPRYKIIEKKQPVAFWCNPISGHNTLYWYLQNLGQGPELLIRYENEEAVDDSQLPKDRFSAERLKGVDSTLKIQPAELGDSAVYLCASSFSAWGVMNTGELFFGEGSRLTVL.

Only a few counts were recorded for this clonotype. The gene calls are TRBV20-1 and TRBJ2-2; 8 bases match TRBD2. V lost 3 bases to trimming and J lost 1 base; unmatched junction nucleotides: 10. This CDR3 is built from 17 residues. In germline, CDR1 is DFQATT, CDR2 SNEGSKA (reference sequence). In DNA form, the CDR3 reads TGCAGTGCTAGTAACCCGGGACTAGTCATGAACACCGGGGAGCTGTTTTTT. This codes for CSASNPGLVMNTGELFF.

The table lists this clonotype with many counts. The CDR3 loop is CASPPRGNNYGYTF. CDR3 in DNA: TGTGCCAGCCCCCCAAGGGGAAACAACTATGGCTACACCTTC. V gene TRBV30 combines with J gene TRBJ1-2; perhaps TRBD1 as D (5 bases). Looked up from germline, CDR1 is GTSNPN and CDR2 is SVGIG (reference sequence). The V and J ends lost 8 bases and 2 bases respectively, with 18 bases between them. The CDR3 spans 14 residues.

This clonotype has a handful of counts. The rearrangement joins TRBV7-9 to TRBJ2-2; 11 nucleotides match TRBD2. Germline CDR1 is SEHNR and CDR2 is FQNEAQ (reference sequence). V lost 3 bases, J lost 0 bases, and 12 bases stayed unmatched. This CDR3 is 20 amino acids long. The CDR3: CASSFETGTSGFANTGELFF. CDR3 in DNA: TGTGCCAGCAGCTTCGAAACCGGGACTAGCGGTTTCGCGAACACCGGGGAGCTGTTTTTT.

J is TRBJ2-5 and V is TRBV11-2; 9 bases align to TRBD1. Trimming took 6 bases from V and 5 from J; bases not matched to a gene: 16. The CDR3 sequence is 17 residues long. Per the germline V gene, CDR1 is SGHAT and CDR2 is FQNNGV. The CDR3 here is CASRLTGTGSVSETQYF. CDR3 DNA: TGTGCCAGCAGACTAACCGGGACAGGGAGCGTTTCCGAGACCCAGTACTTC. Combining the CDR3 with reference TRBV11-2 and TRBJ2-5 gives the whole variable domain EAGVAQSPRYKIIEKRQSVAFWCNPISGHATLYWYQQILGQGPKLLIQFQNNGVVDDSQLPKDRFSAERLKGVDSTLKIQPAKLEDSAVYLCASRLTGTGSVSETQYFGPGTRLLVL.

This clonotype is classed as medium-sized. V usage is TRBV7-2 and J usage is TRBJ2-3, with TRBD2 matching over 10 bases. V was clipped by 5 bases and J by 0 bases; unmatched bases: 11. Germline CDR1 SGHTA, CDR2 FQGNSA. The length of the CDR3 is 18 residues. Written as DNA, the CDR3 is TGTGCCAGCAGCCTGGCGGCTAGCGGGGGACTCAGCACAGATACGCAGTATTTT. Protein sequence: CASSLAASGGLSTDTQYF.

This sequence joins TRBV11-2 and TRBJ2-6, with D perhaps given as TRBD1 or TRBD2 (5 bases each). The CDR3 covers 16 residues. Germline assignment: CDR1 SGHAT and CDR2 FQNNGV. The V gene lost 4 bases and the J gene lost 0 bases, with 10 bases spanning the gap. CDR3 amino acids: CASSSLGVSGANVLTF. Written as DNA, the CDR3 is TGTGCCAGCAGCTCATTGGGGGTCTCTGGGGCCAACGTCCTGACTTTC. The variable domain in full, with the rest retrieved from reference TRBV11-2 and TRBJ2-6, is EAGVAQSPRYKIIEKRQSVAFWCNPISGHATLYWYQQILGQGPKLLIQFQNNGVVDDSQLPKDRFSAERLKGVDSTLKIQPAKLEDSAVYLCASSSLGVSGANVLTFGAGSRLTVL.

This clonotype appeared a few times. The chain joins TRBV15 to TRBJ2-1, with TRBD2 matching over 9 bases. The trim removed 0 bases at V and 4 bases at J, leaving 4 bases unmatched. The CDR3 sequence is 16 residues long. The germline V gene encodes CDR1 LNHNV and CDR2 YYDKDF (reference sequence). The CDR3 DNA follows: TGTGCCACCAGCAGAGATCGGACTAGCGCATACAATGAGCAGTTCTTC. Protein product: CATSRDRTSAYNEQFF.

The J gene is TRBJ2-1, the V gene TRBV5-6; 14 nucleotides line up with TRBD2. V lost 3 bases to trimming and J lost 6 bases; unmatched junction nucleotides: 8. CDR3 length equals 17 residues. Per the germline V gene, CDR1 is SGHDT and CDR2 is YYEEEE. The CDR3 coding sequence is TGTGCCAGCAGCTCGGGACTAGCGGGAGACTTGTTCAATGAGCAGTTCTTC. This gives the protein CASSSGLAGDLFNEQFF.

Ten or more counts support this clonotype. This sequence joins TRBV5-1 and TRBJ2-5; 9 positions agree with TRBD2. Trimming took 0 bases from V and 3 from J; bases not matched to a gene: 0. This CDR3 is 14 amino acids long. Germline CDR1 reads SGHRS; CDR2 reads YFSETQ. The CDR3 coding sequence is TGCGCCAGCAGCTTGGTAGCGGGGGAAGAGACCCAGTACTTC. Amino acids: CASSLVAGEETQYF.

V and J are TRBV27 and TRBJ1-5; a possible D gene is TRBD1 (5 bases). Trimming removed 6 bases from V and 6 bases from J, with 15 bases in between. Germline lookup yields CDR1 MNHEY and CDR2 SMNVEV (reference sequence). This CDR3 is 14 amino acids long. The chain's CDR3 is CASRGRGGIQPQHF. The CDR3 nucleotides are TGTGCCAGCAGAGGACGGGGGGGTATTCAGCCCCAGCATTTT.

This clonotype turned up a few times. This CDR3 reads CATSRVGAGGFYEQYF. DNA for the CDR3: TGTGCCACCAGCAGGGTCGGAGCAGGGGGCTTCTACGAGCAGTACTTC. The genes are TRBV15 and TRBJ2-7; 8 bases map to TRBD1. The CDR3 consists of 16 residues. CDR1 is LNHNV, CDR2 YYDKDF, per germline (reference sequence). V gave up 3 bases and J gave up 3 bases; unmatched junction bases: 10.

This clonotype was detected many times. This rearrangement joins TRBV14 to TRBJ2-2; D is possibly TRBD2 (5 bases). The CDR3 consists of 13 residues. V was shortened by 6 bases and J by 6 bases, with 11 bases between the two germline ends. Germline V gene lookup returns CDR1 SGHDN and CDR2 FVKESK. The CDR3 spells CASSHRGAGELFF. CDR3 DNA: TGTGCCAGCAGTCATCGGGGAGCCGGGGAGCTGTTTTTT.

This clonotype has only a few counts. In DNA, the CDR3 is TGTGCCAGCAGTTCGGGACTAGCGGGGGGCACGCCTTTGGAGACCCAGTACTTC. Amino acids: CASSSGLAGGTPLETQYF. This chain connects TRBV12-3 or TRBV12-4 to TRBJ2-5; 15 nucleotides agree with TRBD2. The CDR3 loop spans 18 amino acids. The J segment lost 5 bases and the V segment lost 4 bases, leaving 11 bases of the junction unmatched.